This entry describes one T cell receptor (beta chain). Its target is unknown. Hyperthyroidism of Graves' type that showed no ophthalmopathy progression within 18 months was stable. Each 10 ml fresh peripheral blood draw supplied the PBMCs. This specimen comes from a study of T cells in Graves' hyperthyroidism and ophthalmopathy. There were TCR beta CDR3 regions amplified from RNA transcripts. A first-round RT-PCR of the TCR CDR3 used the HTBI primer set. TCRdb re-analysed the multiplex PCR reads in MiXCR, keeping a single row per CDR3 protein. The sample lists fewer than 800,000 distinct CDR3 sequences, about 15% occurring once. This CDR3 spans 15 amino acids. Germline CDR1 is MDHEN and CDR2 is SYDVKM. Trimming cost V 0 bases and J 4 bases, with 9 bases left between them. Study-level findings and limits: Before onset, by a median of around 6.1 months, the model predicted ophthalmopathy.

Sequencing was done on a sample of blood. This receptor was taken from a man in his late teens or twenties with Graves' hyperthyroidism. This chain uses TRBV28 with TRBJ1-4, with a tentative D call TRBD1 (6 bases). The CDR3 DNA sequence: TGTGCCAGCAGTTTATGGGGCAGGGGTAATGAAAAACTGTTTTTT. Encoded protein: CASSLWGRGNEKLFF. The variable domain in full, completed from reference TRBV28 and TRBJ1-4, reads DVKVTQSSRYLVKRTGEKVFLECVQDMDHENMFWYRQDPGLGLRLIYFSYDVKMKEKGDIPEGYSVSREKKERFSLILESASTNQTSMYLCASSLWGRGNEKLFFGSGTQLSVL.